These T cell receptor beta chains were read from a single sample in a study of T cells in Graves' hyperthyroidism and ophthalmopathy. A single record per CDR3 protein comes from TCRdb applying MiXCR to the multiplex PCR reads. The sample lists fewer than 700,000 distinct CDR3 sequences, 16% occurring once. The specimen sequenced was blood. All receptors derive from a woman younger than 45 with Graves' hyperthyroidism. Each CDR3 is given with its conserved first and last residue. The D gene is left open where the match is weak. Expanded clones get a size class; other rows say once, few or many, or leave the size out.

D gene: -
J gene: TRBJ2-5
clone size: many
V gene: TRBV20-1
CDR3 DNA: TGCAGTGCCTTCCTTCGGGACACCCAAGAGACCCAGTACTTC
CDR3 protein: CSAFLRDTQETQYF

D gene: TRBD1
J gene: TRBJ1-2
clone size: few
V gene: TRBV5-4
CDR3 DNA: TGTGCCAGCAGCTTGGCCGCAGACAGGGACTATGGCTACACCTTC
CDR3 protein: CASSLAADRDYGYTF

D gene: TRBD1
J gene: TRBJ1-2
clone size: few
V gene: TRBV28
CDR3 DNA: TGTGCCAGCAGTTTTCCACAGGGGGCAGAAGGCTACACCTTC
CDR3 protein: CASSFPQGAEGYTF

D gene: -
J gene: TRBJ2-1
clone size: many
V gene: TRBV19
CDR3 DNA: TGTGCCAGTACTCCCCTCTCGGGGGCCTCCTACAATGAGCAGTTCTTC
CDR3 protein: CASTPLSGASYNEQFF

D gene: -
J gene: TRBJ2-1
clone size: many
V gene: TRBV5-1
CDR3 DNA: TGCGCCAGCAGCCCGGGACGGATGAGCTACAATGAGCAGTTCTTC
CDR3 protein: CASSPGRMSYNEQFF

D gene: TRBD1
J gene: TRBJ1-1
clone size: few
V gene: TRBV18
CDR3 DNA: TGCGCCAGCAGCCGGGACAGCGCGGACACTGAAGCTTTCTTT
CDR3 protein: CASSRDSADTEAFF

D gene: -
J gene: TRBJ2-7
clone size: -
V gene: TRBV4-3
CDR3 DNA: TGCGCCAGCAGCCAGGAGGGTGCCGGAAGCTCCTACGAGCAGTACTTC
CDR3 protein: CASSQEGAGSSYEQYF

D gene: TRBD2
J gene: TRBJ2-1
clone size: many
V gene: TRBV5-1
CDR3 DNA: TGCGCCAGCAGCCCCACCCCCCTAACTAGCGGGGGTAAGGAGCAGTTCTTC
CDR3 protein: CASSPTPLTSGGKEQFF

D gene: -
J gene: TRBJ1-2
clone size: many
V gene: TRBV5-1
CDR3 DNA: TGCGCCAGCACCTTAAACTCCGGGACCCTGGGAGGCTACACCTTC
CDR3 protein: CASTLNSGTLGGYTF

D gene: -
J gene: TRBJ1-3
clone size: few
V gene: TRBV6-1
CDR3 DNA: TGTGCCAGCAGTGAAATACAGGGCCCTGGAAACACCATATATTTT
CDR3 protein: CASSEIQGPGNTIYF

D gene: -
J gene: TRBJ2-1
clone size: many
V gene: TRBV11-2
CDR3 DNA: TGTGCCAGCAGCTCCGGACTGAACAATGAGCAGTTCTTC
CDR3 protein: CASSSGLNNEQFF

D gene: TRBD1
J gene: TRBJ1-6
clone size: many
V gene: TRBV12-3/TRBV12-4
CDR3 DNA: TGTGCCAGCAGTGACCTCGGGACAGGTGGAACCCTCCACTTT
CDR3 protein: CASSDLGTGGTLHF

D gene: -
J gene: TRBJ2-2
clone size: few
V gene: TRBV7-2
CDR3 DNA: TGTGCCAGCAGCTTAGTTTTCGGGAGTGTGGGGGGGGAGCTGTTTTTT
CDR3 protein: CASSLVFGSVGGELFF

D gene: -
J gene: TRBJ2-7
clone size: many
V gene: TRBV28
CDR3 DNA: TGTGCCAGCAGTTTGAGTTTTCCCTCCTACGAGCAGTACTTC
CDR3 protein: CASSLSFPSYEQYF

D gene: -
J gene: TRBJ1-2
clone size: many
V gene: TRBV7-8
CDR3 DNA: TGTGCCAGCAGCTTAGGTGGAAGGGACGGCTACACCTTC
CDR3 protein: CASSLGGRDGYTF

D gene: -
J gene: TRBJ2-7
clone size: many
V gene: TRBV18
CDR3 DNA: TGTGCCAGCTCACCACGACAGGACTTTTACGAGCAGTACTTC
CDR3 protein: CASSPRQDFYEQYF

D gene: TRBD1
J gene: TRBJ2-7
clone size: few
V gene: TRBV6-2/TRBV6-3
CDR3 DNA: TGTGCCAGCAGTTTCGGGACAGGGAATTTCTACGAGCAGTACTTC
CDR3 protein: CASSFGTGNFYEQYF

D gene: TRBD2
J gene: TRBJ2-1
clone size: few
V gene: TRBV7-3
CDR3 DNA: TGTGCCAGCAGCGTAAGCGGGGAAATTTACAATGAGCAGTTCTTC
CDR3 protein: CASSVSGEIYNEQFF

D gene: TRBD2
J gene: TRBJ2-1
clone size: few
V gene: TRBV19
CDR3 DNA: TGTGCCAGTAGTATCGCTACTCTAGCGGGCAGCTCCTACAATGAGCAGTTCTTC
CDR3 protein: CASSIATLAGSSYNEQFF

D gene: -
J gene: TRBJ1-3
clone size: many
V gene: TRBV20-1
CDR3 DNA: TGCAGTGCTAGAGTCTCTGGAAACACCATATATTTT
CDR3 protein: CSARVSGNTIYF

D gene: TRBD2
J gene: TRBJ2-3
clone size: few
V gene: TRBV7-9
CDR3 DNA: TGTGCCAGCAGCTTAGACGGGAGGGCCCATCGGAAGTATTTT
CDR3 protein: CASSLDGRAHRKYF

D gene: TRBD2
J gene: TRBJ2-3
clone size: few
V gene: TRBV5-6
CDR3 DNA: TGTGCCAGCAGCGGAACGAGGAGTGCGGGAGTTTTAACAGATACGCAGTATTTT
CDR3 protein: CASSGTRSAGVLTDTQYF